A selection of T cell receptor beta chains follows, all from one sample in a study of blood T cell repertoires in COVID-19. The repertoire was sequenced with immunoSEQ multiplex PCR; TCRdb's copy has only in-frame clones and lacks some. The repertoire includes some 220,000 clones, less than 90% of them detected once, and roughly 18% sits in the top ten. The sequenced material came from peripheral blood. The receptors originated from an elderly woman with active or convalescent COVID-19. The CDR3 runs from the conserved cysteine through the conserved F or W. The D gene is left open where the match is weak. Clone size appears in some rows only: once, few, many, or a class for an expanded clone.

abundance | j_gene | v_gene | d_gene | CDR3aa | CDR3nt
NA | TRBJ1-5 | TRBV7-8 | NA | CASSLKFAGADQPQHF | TGTGCCAGCAGCTTAAAGTTTGCAGGGGCCGATCAGCCCCAGCATTTT
NA | TRBJ1-1 | TRBV7-9 | TRBD1 | CASSLTTTRQGTEAFF | TGTGCCAGCAGCTTAACGACGACCCGACAGGGCACTGAAGCTTTCTTT
NA | TRBJ1-6 | TRBV18 | NA | CASSPGGYDSPLHF | TGTGCCAGCTCACCAGGGGGCTATGATTCACCCCTCCACTTT
NA | TRBJ2-5 | TRBV2 | NA | CASSEIRQGAETQYF | TGTGCCAGCAGTGAAATTCGGCAGGGCGCAGAGACCCAGTACTTC
NA | TRBJ1-1 | TRBV19 | TRBD1 | CASKRTGGLTEAFF | TGTGCCAGTAAGAGGACAGGGGGCTTGACTGAAGCTTTCTTT
NA | TRBJ1-2 | TRBV4-3 | NA | CASSQAGAANYGYTF | TGCGCCAGCAGCCAAGCTGGGGCTGCTAACTATGGCTACACCTTC
NA | TRBJ2-3 | TRBV4-1 | TRBD2 | CASSQEFGGGGSTDTQYF | TGCGCCAGCAGCCAAGAATTTGGCGGGGGGGGAAGCACAGATACGCAGTATTTT
NA | TRBJ2-1 | TRBV5-1 | TRBD2 | CASSLEQGTAGGPQFF | TGCGCCAGCAGCTTGGAGCAAGGGACGGCGGGGGGCCCCCAGTTCTTC
NA | TRBJ2-3 | TRBV11-3 | NA | CASSSRGTDTQYF | TGTGCCAGCAGCTCCCGCGGCACAGATACGCAGTATTTT
NA | TRBJ2-1 | TRBV11-2 | NA | CASSHNYRDNPYNEQFF | TGTGCCAGCAGCCACAATTACAGGGATAACCCCTACAATGAGCAGTTCTTC
once | TRBJ1-2 | TRBV19 | TRBD1 | CASRRTGGAVGYGYTF | TGTGCCAGTAGGAGGACAGGGGGCGCGGTTGGGTATGGCTACACCTTC
NA | TRBJ1-1 | TRBV7-2 | NA | CASSLDRRGNTEAFF | TGTGCCAGCAGCTTAGATCGGAGGGGAAACACTGAAGCTTTCTTT
NA | TRBJ1-3 | TRBV19 | NA | CASSTDSGKNTIYF | TGTGCCAGTAGTACAGACAGCGGAAAAAACACCATATATTTT
NA | TRBJ2-2 | TRBV7-9 | NA | CASNGGRNTGELFF | TGTGCCTCTAACGGAGGACGGAACACCGGGGAGCTGTTTTTT
NA | TRBJ2-5 | TRBV2 | TRBD2 | CASSAGRLAGGPKETQYF | TGTGCCAGCAGTGCGGGTCGACTAGCGGGGGGACCAAAAGAGACCCAGTACTTC
few | TRBJ2-7 | TRBV10-1 | NA | CAPPHEQYF | TGCGCTCCTCCTCACGAGCAGTACTTC
few | TRBJ1-2 | TRBV27 | TRBD1 | CASSLSRQGFNGYTF | TGTGCCAGCAGTTTATCCCGACAGGGGTTCAATGGCTACACCTTC
NA | TRBJ1-6 | TRBV7-2 | NA | CASSLVSFGGSPLHF | TGTGCCAGCAGCTTAGTTTCCTTCGGCGGGTCACCCCTCCACTTT
NA | TRBJ1-2 | TRBV29-1 | NA | CSVGGLGYGYTF | TGCAGCGTCGGGGGGCTAGGCTATGGCTACACCTTC
once | TRBJ1-2 | TRBV19 | NA | CASSWRDAGYTF | TGTGCCAGTAGTTGGCGGGACGCGGGCTACACCTTC
NA | TRBJ1-5 | TRBV9 | NA | CASSVGGGDYQPQHF | TGTGCCAGCAGCGTAGGGGGAGGGGACTATCAGCCCCAGCATTTT
NA | TRBJ2-5 | TRBV11-2 | NA | CASRPVSSETQYF | TGTGCCAGCAGGCCGGTTAGCTCGGAGACCCAGTACTTC
few | TRBJ2-7 | TRBV5-1 | NA | CASKATMARYEQYF | TGCGCCAGCAAGGCCACTATGGCTAGGTACGAGCAGTACTTC
NA | TRBJ1-2 | TRBV30 | TRBD1 | CAWSFPGQGNYGYTF | TGTGCCTGGAGTTTCCCGGGACAGGGTAATTATGGCTACACCTTC